One sample yielded the 10 T cell receptor beta chains listed below, sequenced in a study of tumor and adjacent non-tumor tissue in lung cancer. TCRbeta libraries were built with three rounds of nested PCR, modified from ARM-PCR. MiXCR was run by TCRdb on the multiplex PCR reads, yielding one entry per CDR3 protein. The data hold 35,000 to 50,000 distinct CDR3 sequences, with 60% observed a single time. This sample's RNA came from whole unsorted tissue. This non-tumor lung sample came from over 3 cm beyond the tumor edge. Sequencing was performed on distant non-tumor lung tissue. The source of these receptors is a man aged 50-59 years with non-small cell lung cancer.

On this clonotype itself: Its ends do not fully match the called genes, so a read error is possible. The chain links TRBV6-6 to TRBJ2-7; D ambiguous. This CDR3 contains 12 residues. The germline V gene encodes CDR1 MNHNY and CDR2 SVGAGI (reference sequence). CDR3: CAISSYQYEQYF. CDR3 coding DNA: TGCGCCATCAGTTCCTACCAGTACGAGCAGTACTTC.

This rearrangement joins TRBV11-2 to TRBJ1-5; perhaps TRBD1 as D (5 bases). This CDR3 region has 14 residues. The germline V gene encodes CDR1 SGHAT and CDR2 FQNNGV. V shed 5 bases and J shed 4 bases, with 12 bases lying between them. CDR3 amino acids: CASSHIEGNQPQHF. In DNA form, the CDR3 reads TGTGCCAGCAGCCACATCGAGGGGAATCAGCCCCAGCATTTT.

This clonotype ranks as medium-sized. This chain connects TRBV6-2 or TRBV6-3 to TRBJ1-1; a weak D match, TRBD1 (5 bases). The CDR3 length is 15 residues. CDR1 is MNHEY and CDR2 is SVGEGT in the germline V gene. Trimming stripped 7 bases from V and 6 bases from J, with 21 bases between. In DNA form, the CDR3 reads TGTGCCAGCACCTCGAACCTCCAGGGCGGGTCTGAAGCTTTCTTT. It is translated as CASTSNLQGGSEAFF.

Turning to this clonotype: One end of the junction does not line up with germline, which may come from a read error. This rearrangement joins TRBV11-2 to TRBJ2-1; D may be TRBD2 (6 bases). The germline V gene encodes CDR1 SGHAT and CDR2 FQNNGV. The CDR3 contains 14 residues. CDR3 sequence reads: CASSLIRGSDEQFF. The CDR3 region has the DNA TGTGCTAGCAGCTTAATCCGGGGGAGTGATGAGCAGTTCTTC.

This clonotype showed up many times. The chain couples TRBV29-1 to TRBJ1-4; unclear D gene. Trimming left V 0 bases short and J 8 bases short, with 10 bases between. CDR1 SQVTM and CDR2 ANQGSEA come from the germline V gene. This CDR3 comprises 13 residues. The CDR3 spells CSVEDPFGEKLFF. For the CDR3, the DNA is TGCAGCGTTGAAGATCCGTTTGGAGAAAAACTGTTTTTT.

This clonotype occurred many times. The rearrangement joins TRBV4-2 to TRBJ2-7, with 12 bases identical to TRBD2. V was clipped by 0 bases and J by 0 bases; unmatched bases: 9. The CDR3 has 19 residues. Germline assignment: CDR1 LGHNA and CDR2 YNFKEQ. In nucleotides, the CDR3 is TGTGCCAGCAGCCAAGATACCGGGACTAGCGGGCCCTCCTCCTACGAGCAGTACTTC. This encodes CASSQDTGTSGPSSYEQYF.

This clonotype was recorded many times. V gene TRBV30 combines with J gene TRBJ2-1; perhaps D is TRBD1 or TRBD2 (6 bases each). Germline CDR1 is GTSNPN and CDR2 is SVGIG (reference sequence). Trimming cost V 3 bases and J 6 bases, with 18 bases left between them. The CDR3 loop spans 15 amino acids. As DNA, the CDR3 is TGTGCCTGGAGGACGGGGGCGGTAGCACGCAATGAGCAGTTCTTC. This sequence encodes CAWRTGAVARNEQFF.

About this clonotype: A junction end diverges from the germline sequence, so it may reflect a read error. The genes are TRBV29-1 and TRBJ2-1, with 10 positions matching TRBD2. This CDR3 is 17 amino acids long. The germline V gene encodes CDR1 SQVTM and CDR2 ANQGSEA. In DNA form, the CDR3 reads TGCAGCGTTGAAGATTTGGGTACTAGCGGGACCTACATTGAGCAGTTCTTC. Amino acid sequence: CSVEDLGTSGTYIEQFF.

The chain couples TRBV28 to TRBJ2-2; tentatively, D is TRBD1 (6 bases). V lost 4 bases, J lost 7 bases, and 13 bases lay in between. CDR1 MDHEN and CDR2 SYDVKM come from the germline V gene. The CDR3 covers 14 residues. In DNA form, the CDR3 reads TGTGCCAGCAGTTCACAGGGTACGGACGGGGAGCTGTTTTTT. This codes for CASSSQGTDGELFF.

Of note for this clonotype: A much larger clone differs by one base, so this may be a read error. The V call is TRBV28, the J call TRBJ2-7; 7 bases are shared with TRBD1. This CDR3 spans 12 amino acids. Germline lookup yields CDR1 MDHEN and CDR2 SYDVKM. For the CDR3, the DNA is TGTGTCAGCAGCCAGACAGGGCGCGAGCAGTACTTC. It translates to CVSSQTGREQYF.